The rows below give T cell receptor beta chains drawn from one sample of a study of blood T cell repertoires in COVID-19. Libraries were prepared by immunoSEQ multiplex PCR; TCRdb keeps only in-frame clonotypes and omits some of them. This table has about 94,000 clones, 80% appearing once. The sample comprised peripheral blood. The receptors originated from a woman older than 75 with acute or convalescent COVID-19. Both conserved end residues are part of each CDR3. D genes are given only for firm matches. Size tells how often a clone was seen (once, few, many) or the class of an expanded clone, and some rows leave it out.

j_gene: TRBJ1-2; abundance: -; d_gene: -; len: 15; v_gene: TRBV14; CDR3aa: CASSQDIGFFYGYTF; CDR3nt: TGTGCCAGCAGCCAGGACATAGGATTCTTCTATGGCTACACCTTC
j_gene: TRBJ2-3; abundance: -; d_gene: TRBD2; len: 16; v_gene: TRBV29-1; CDR3aa: CSVERLAGDRTDTQYF; CDR3nt: TGCAGCGTTGAAAGACTAGCGGGAGACAGAACAGATACGCAGTATTTT
j_gene: TRBJ1-3; abundance: -; d_gene: -; len: 16; v_gene: TRBV7-9; CDR3aa: CASSWGLGATGNTIYF; CDR3nt: TGTGCCAGCAGCTGGGGGTTGGGGGCAACTGGAAACACCATATATTTT
j_gene: TRBJ2-7; abundance: -; d_gene: TRBD1; len: 13; v_gene: TRBV7-3; CDR3aa: CASSFGTGDEQYF; CDR3nt: TGTGCCAGCAGCTTCGGGACAGGTGACGAGCAGTACTTC
j_gene: TRBJ2-1; abundance: -; d_gene: TRBD2; len: 19; v_gene: TRBV5-4; CDR3aa: CASSFGAQSGRFSYNEQFF; CDR3nt: TGTGCCAGCAGCTTCGGGGCCCAAAGCGGGAGGTTTTCCTACAATGAGCAGTTCTTC
j_gene: TRBJ1-3; abundance: -; d_gene: -; len: 18; v_gene: TRBV21-1; CDR3aa: CASSTKGWDSGSGNTIYF; CDR3nt: TGTGCCAGCAGCACTAAAGGCTGGGACAGTGGCTCTGGAAACACCATATATTTT
j_gene: TRBJ2-5; abundance: -; d_gene: TRBD2; len: 16; v_gene: TRBV5-1; CDR3aa: CASSLSSGAGEETQYF; CDR3nt: TGCGCCAGCAGCTTGTCCTCGGGAGCGGGGGAAGAGACCCAGTACTTC
j_gene: TRBJ1-2; abundance: once; d_gene: -; len: 14; v_gene: TRBV7-8; CDR3aa: CASSFRQSSYGYTF; CDR3nt: TGTGCCAGCAGCTTCCGACAGAGTAGCTATGGCTACACCTTC
j_gene: TRBJ1-5; abundance: -; d_gene: TRBD1; len: 15; v_gene: TRBV19; CDR3aa: CATTPGTGGFQPQHF; CDR3nt: TGTGCCACCACTCCCGGGACAGGGGGGTTTCAGCCCCAGCATTTT
j_gene: TRBJ2-1; abundance: -; d_gene: TRBD2; len: 15; v_gene: TRBV19; CDR3aa: CASSEREGSYNEQFF; CDR3nt: TGTGCCAGTAGTGAGCGGGAGGGGTCCTACAATGAGCAGTTCTTC
j_gene: TRBJ2-7; abundance: few; d_gene: TRBD2; len: 15; v_gene: TRBV5-6; CDR3aa: CASSGQGRDSYEQYF; CDR3nt: TGTGCCAGCAGCGGCCAAGGGAGGGACTCCTACGAGCAGTACTTC
j_gene: TRBJ2-7; abundance: -; d_gene: -; len: 14; v_gene: TRBV5-5; CDR3aa: CASSLGGIGYEQYF; CDR3nt: TGTGCCAGCAGCTTGGGAGGGATCGGCTACGAGCAGTACTTC
j_gene: TRBJ1-2; abundance: -; d_gene: TRBD1; len: 16; v_gene: TRBV18; CDR3aa: CASSPMAGGKNYGYTF; CDR3nt: TGTGCCAGCTCACCAATGGCAGGGGGTAAAAACTATGGCTACACCTTC
j_gene: TRBJ2-1; abundance: -; d_gene: TRBD2; len: 14; v_gene: TRBV11-2; CDR3aa: CASSLGSGRGEQFF; CDR3nt: TGTGCCAGCAGCTTAGGTAGCGGGAGAGGTGAGCAGTTCTTC
j_gene: TRBJ2-2; abundance: -; d_gene: -; len: 14; v_gene: TRBV2; CDR3aa: CASFQRANTGELFF; CDR3nt: TGTGCCAGCTTCCAACGGGCGAACACCGGGGAGCTGTTTTTT